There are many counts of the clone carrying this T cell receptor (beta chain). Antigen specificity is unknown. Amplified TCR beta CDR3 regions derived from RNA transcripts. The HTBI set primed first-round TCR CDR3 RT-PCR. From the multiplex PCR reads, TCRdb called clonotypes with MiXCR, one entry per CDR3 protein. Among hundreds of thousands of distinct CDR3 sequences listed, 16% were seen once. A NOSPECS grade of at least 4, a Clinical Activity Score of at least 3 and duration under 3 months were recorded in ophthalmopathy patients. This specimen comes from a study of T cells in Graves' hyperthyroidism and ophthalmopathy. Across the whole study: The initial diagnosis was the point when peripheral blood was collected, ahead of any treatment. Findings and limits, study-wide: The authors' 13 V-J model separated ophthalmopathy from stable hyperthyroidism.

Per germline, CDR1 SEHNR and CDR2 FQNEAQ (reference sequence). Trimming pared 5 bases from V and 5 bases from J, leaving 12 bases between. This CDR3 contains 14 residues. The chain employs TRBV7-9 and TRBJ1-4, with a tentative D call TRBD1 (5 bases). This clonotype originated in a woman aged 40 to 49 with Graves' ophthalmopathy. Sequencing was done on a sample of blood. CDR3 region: CASSPPWGNEKLFF. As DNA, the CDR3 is TGTGCCAGCAGCCCCCCTTGGGGGAATGAAAAACTGTTTTTT. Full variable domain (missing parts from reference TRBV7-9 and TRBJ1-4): DTGVSQNPRHKITKRGQNVTFRCDPISEHNRLYWYRQTLGQGPEFLTYFQNEAQLEKSRLLSDRFSAERPKGSFSTLEIQRTEQGDSAMYLCASSPPWGNEKLFFGSGTQLSVL.